This paragraph reports one T cell receptor beta chain. This clone was seen more than once but under ten times. The target of this receptor is not known. No much larger clonotype is one base removed from it; base qualities were not supplied. TCRbeta CDR3 regions were amplified from genomic DNA by means of the immunoSEQ Assay, a bias-controlled multiplex PCR. The authors' analysis ran thus. Within the assay, amplification of reference gene primers was used to estimate how many nucleated cells each sample contained. Sequence reads were collapsed and filtered to measure the absolute abundance of every unique TCRbeta CDR3 rearrangement. For each sample, productive Simpson clonality was calculated by taking the square root of Simpson's diversity index across productive rearrangements. TCRdb limited this immuneACCESS table to in-frame rearrangements with V and J called. A share of clones is missing; checked studies link under half to unresolved V genes, and the rest is unexplained. The V and J calls and clone size come from that table; D and trimming were worked out from the DNA. Across this sample there are fewer than 50,000 clones, with approximately 70% seen only once. The top ten hold under 6.5% of the sample.

Collaborating institutions collected whole blood in K2EDTA tubes following their own protocols. For TCRbeta analysis, collaborators shipped samples as frozen whole blood, isolated PBMCs, or DNA extracted from either of those sample types. The V end loses 0 bases and the J end loses 8 bases, and a stretch of 14 bases separates them. The CDR3 spans 14 residues, from the cysteine through the phenylalanine. The sequence is cut down to CDR3 DNA, 42 bases in frame from base 1. In the germline V gene (reference sequence), CDR1 corresponds to SGHNT and CDR2 to YYREEE. This entry comes from a study of blood T cell repertoires in COVID-19 (TCRdb year 2020). For the study in its entirety: Samples covering the acute and convalescent phases of COVID-19 were provided by collaborators in the United States, Italy and Spain. The prospective study material was composed of cDNA or gDNA derived from T cells, B-cell-depleted T cells, or PBMCs. The dataset comprised deeply sampled blood TCRbeta repertoires from subjects exposed to, actively infected with, or recovered from COVID-19. The repertoires were released in a freely available public database meant as a resource for research on the immune response to SARS-CoV-2. The samples were drawn from the first 160 participants of the ongoing ImmuneRACE study and from some 1,300 subjects provided by 6 global collaborators. The sample metadata nearly always contained a de-identified subject ID, COVID-19 status, age in years and sex. Where available, HLA class I and class II types were obtained from metadata supplied by the sample provider rather than from assay-based typing.

The research as a whole found: The amount of clinical and demographic metadata varied by source and participant and was provided uncurated.

The sample comprised peripheral blood. This TCR came from a man aged 80 or over with acute or convalescent COVID-19. The V and J segments used are TRBV5-4 and TRBJ1-2, with no reliable assignment of the D segment. CDR3 protein: CASSLAGGVLGYTF. The DNA sequence reads TGTGCCAGCAGCTTGGCCGGCGGGGTATTGGGCTACACCTTC. Where the CDR3 stops, the reference TRBV5-4 and TRBJ1-2 genes take over; the full variable domain is ETGVTQSPTHLIKTRGQQVTLRCSSQSGHNTVSWYQQALGQGPQFIFQYYREEENGRGNFPPRFSGLQFPNYSSELNVNALELDDSALYLCASSLAGGVLGYTFGSGTRLTVV.